What follows are 25 T cell receptor beta chains derived from one specimen sequenced in a study of T-cell reconstitution after alpha-beta-depleted transplantation in children. TCRbeta library construction was performed incorporating unique molecular identifiers. TCRdb reprocessed the PCR reads via MiXCR and lists one record per CDR3 protein. The sample holds some 530,000 distinct CDR3 sequences; approximately 12% are singletons and the top ten take around 5.6%. The specimen was PBMCs from the stem cell graft donor, collected from the stem cell graft. Source of these receptors: a human donor who donated a stem cell graft to a child with combined immunodeficiency.

The sample holds a few counts of this clonotype. This rearrangement joins TRBV2 to TRBJ2-7; 8 nucleotides match TRBD1. Germline assignment: CDR1 SNHLY and CDR2 FYNNEI. J gave up 4 bases and V 7 bases, and 9 bases lay outside the gene matches. The CDR3 contains 14 residues. Here the CDR3 reads CASTAQGAIYEQYF. The CDR3 bases are TGTGCCAGCACCGCGCAGGGGGCGATTTACGAGCAGTACTTC.

This clonotype showed up just a few times. The chain is built from TRBV6-1 and TRBJ1-1; perhaps TRBD1 as D (5 bases). Trimming pared 5 bases from V and 5 bases from J, leaving 18 bases between. The CDR3 spans 15 residues. Germline V gene data show CDR1 as MNHNS and CDR2 as SASEGT. CDR3 sequence reads: CASSLGRTKGTEAFF. DNA of the CDR3: TGTGCCAGCAGTCTAGGGAGGACAAAGGGGACTGAAGCTTTCTTT.

This clonotype was seen a few times. The CDR3 sequence is CSARPGLAGTNEQFF. CDR3 DNA sequence: TGCAGTGCTAGGCCGGGACTAGCGGGAACGAATGAGCAGTTCTTC. This chain connects TRBV20-1 to TRBJ2-1; 13 nucleotides line up with TRBD2. Per the germline V gene, CDR1 is DFQATT and CDR2 is SNEGSKA (reference sequence). The CDR3 has 15 residues. V trimming: 3 bases; J trimming: 7 bases; junction bases outside the gene matches: 6.

This clonotype was picked up many times. The genes are TRBV4-3 and TRBJ2-5; D is possibly TRBD2 (5 bases). Germline V gene sequence: CDR1 LGHNA, CDR2 YSLEER. The CDR3 is 15 residues long. V was shortened by 1 base and J by 5 bases, with 14 bases between the two germline ends. The CDR3 spells CASSQVVRGSETQYF. Here the CDR3 DNA reads TGCGCCAGCAGCCAAGTGGTACGGGGATCGGAGACCCAGTACTTC.

This clonotype was detected once. The rearrangement uses TRBV18 and TRBJ2-7; D unclear. The germline gives CDR1 KGHSH, CDR2 LQKENI. The CDR3 length is 14 residues. The V gene lost 1 base and the J gene lost 3 bases, with 10 bases spanning the gap. CDR3 sequence (DNA): TGTGCCAGCTCACCACGCGACAAGATCTACGAGCAGTACTTC. Its translation is CASSPRDKIYEQYF. The full variable domain, in which reference TRBV18 and TRBJ2-7 provide the parts outside the CDR3, is NAGVMQNPRHLVRRRGQEARLRCSPMKGHSHVYWYRQLPEEGLKFMVYLQKENIIDESGMPKERFSAEFPKEGPSILRIQQVVRGDSAAYFCASSPRDKIYEQYFGPGTRLTVT.

For this clonotype: Relative to the germline gene, one junction end is altered; a read error may explain this. The rearrangement uses TRBV6-5 and TRBJ2-6; D may be TRBD1 (5 bases). The germline V gene has CDR1 MNHEY and CDR2 SVGAGI. There are 17 residues in the CDR3. CDR3 DNA: TGTGCCAGCAGTTACTCGGGGTCCCTCTCTGGGGCCAACGGCCTGACTTTC. It is translated as CASSYSGSLSGANGLTF.

The CDR3 loop reads CASSQEMPSGSNEQFF. Written as DNA, the CDR3 is TGTGCCAGCAGCCAAGAGATGCCTAGCGGGAGCAATGAGCAGTTCTTC. V is TRBV14 and J is TRBJ2-1; the match to TRBD2 covers 10 bases. The CDR3 is 16 residues long. V gave up 0 bases and J gave up 6 bases; unmatched junction bases: 5. Germline assignment: CDR1 SGHDN and CDR2 FVKESK.

This clonotype was counted ten times or more. The J gene is TRBJ2-1, the V gene TRBV12-3 or TRBV12-4; no reliable D call. V lost 9 bases to trimming and J lost 7 bases, with 19 bases between them. The CDR3 spans 14 residues. The CDR3 protein is CASSLGYGINEQFF. The CDR3 DNA follows: TGTGCCAGTTCTTTAGGGTACGGTATTAATGAGCAGTTCTTC.

This clonotype was seen more than once but under ten times. This chain uses TRBV7-9 with TRBJ2-3, with a possible D match to TRBD2 (5 bases). The CDR3 runs to 16 residues. The germline V gene encodes CDR1 SEHNR and CDR2 FQNEAQ (reference sequence). V dropped 4 bases and J dropped 5 bases, with 19 bases sitting between them. The CDR3: CASSSTSNRDRDTQYF. CDR3 in DNA: TGTGCCAGCAGCTCCACCAGCAACCGGGATAGAGATACGCAGTATTTT.

This clonotype was observed a handful of times. The V gene is TRBV7-2, the J gene TRBJ2-3, with TRBD2 identical over 8 bases. V shed 6 bases and J 6 bases; nucleotides not matched to a gene: 11. The germline V gene encodes CDR1 SGHTA and CDR2 FQGNSA. The CDR3 contains 15 residues. This CDR3 reads CASRLSGGARDTQYF. CDR3 nucleotides: TGTGCCAGCAGATTATCCGGGGGGGCCAGGGATACGCAGTATTTT.

The CDR3 DNA is TGCAGTGCTTGGGACAGGGGGCTGCCAGCTTTCTTT. As protein: CSAWDRGLPAFF. V usage is TRBV20-1 and J usage is TRBJ1-1, with 12 bases matching TRBD1. V shed 5 bases and J 10 bases; nucleotides not matched to a gene: 5. Germline CDR1 is DFQATT and CDR2 is SNEGSKA (reference sequence). The CDR3 loop spans 12 amino acids.

This clonotype was detected once. This rearrangement joins TRBV21-1 to TRBJ2-3; the listed D gene, TRBD1, was not tested against the DNA. TRBV21-1 is reported as a pseudogene. The CDR3 loop spans 18 amino acids. CDR3 region: CASRFTAQGLSHTDTQYF. CDR3 sequence (DNA): TGTGCCAGCCGGTTCACGGCACAGGGGTTGTCACACACAGATACGCAGTATTTT.

This clonotype was found many times. The gene calls are TRBV6-1 and TRBJ2-1; a weak D match, TRBD2 (7 bases). The V end was cut by 3 bases, the J end by 4 bases, with 13 bases between. The V gene's germline CDR1 is MNHNS and CDR2 SASEGT. The CDR3 consists of 15 residues. The CDR3 bases are TGTGCCAGCAGTGATGGGGGGGCGTTGTACAATGAGCAGTTCTTC. Protein product: CASSDGGALYNEQFF.

The chain combines TRBV10-3 with TRBJ2-7; TRBD2 is a possible D gene (6 bases). The CDR3 is 13 amino acids. Germline V gene lookup returns CDR1 ENHRY and CDR2 SYGVKD. The V end lost 0 bases, the J end lost 6 bases, and 9 bases lay between the germline ends. This chain's CDR3 is CAISESGGSEQYF. CDR3 nucleotides: TGTGCCATCAGTGAGTCGGGGGGATCCGAGCAGTACTTC.

This sequence joins TRBV3-1 and TRBJ1-5; D unclear. Deletions cut 0 bases from V and 4 bases from J, with 10 bases between. The CDR3 loop spans 15 amino acids. The germline CDR1 and CDR2 sequences are LGHDT and YNNKEL (reference sequence). The DNA for the CDR3 is TGTGCCAGCAGCCAAGATCCCTACATTAATCAGCCCCAGCATTTT. Translation: CASSQDPYINQPQHF.

This chain uses TRBV7-2 with TRBJ1-1, with 8 bases that match TRBD1. This CDR3 has 14 residues. Germline CDR1 and CDR2: SGHTA and FQGNSA. The V gene end was trimmed by 4 bases and the J gene end by 6 bases; junction bases not matched to a gene: 7. The CDR3 DNA is TGTGCCAGCAGCTCACGAGACAGGGGCTCTGAAGCTTTCTTT. Protein sequence: CASSSRDRGSEAFF.

CDR3 nucleotides: TGTGCCACCAGCAGAGATCCCCCCGGGACAGTCTCCTACGAGCAGTACTTC. The encoded protein is CATSRDPPGTVSYEQYF. The rearrangement links TRBV15 to TRBJ2-7; 7 bases map to TRBD1. CDR3 length equals 17 residues. Germline values: CDR1 LNHNV, CDR2 YYDKDF (reference sequence). V trimming: 0 bases; J trimming: 0 bases; junction bases outside the gene matches: 8.

Worth noting for this clonotype: This may arise from a read error, as a much more abundant clone is one base away. This chain joins TRBV24-1 and TRBJ2-1; a possible D gene is TRBD1 (5 bases). CDR3 size: 16 residues. Germline CDR1 is KGHDR and CDR2 is SFDVKD. The CDR3 sequence is CATSDLNRPSYNEEFF. Here the CDR3 DNA reads TGTGCCACCAGTGATTTAAACAGGCCCTCCTACAATGAGGAGTTCTTC.

This clonotype was counted many times. The rearrangement links TRBV20-1 to TRBJ1-5; 7 bases match TRBD1. Germline lookup yields CDR1 DFQATT and CDR2 SNEGSKA (reference sequence). The CDR3 is 13 amino acids. After removal of 6 bases from V and 5 bases from J, the junction contained 7 bases not matched to a gene. CDR3 protein: CSATTGKDQPQHF. The DNA of the CDR3 is TGCAGTGCCACGACAGGGAAAGATCAGCCCCAGCATTTT.

This clonotype has only a few counts. This chain joins TRBV12-3 or TRBV12-4 and TRBJ2-7, with D possibly being TRBD1 (6 bases). Trimming pared 11 bases from V and 2 bases from J, leaving 16 bases between. The CDR3 sequence is 13 residues long. CDR3 sequence (DNA): TGTGCCTCGAGCCACAGGGCTACCTACGAGCAGTACTTC. Its translation is CASSHRATYEQYF.

This chain uses TRBV30 with TRBJ2-5; D is uncertain. This CDR3 region has 14 residues. V was trimmed by 3 bases and J by 1 base, leaving 12 bases between them. Germline-derived CDR1 and CDR2 are GTSNPN and SVGIG (reference sequence). The CDR3 nucleotides are TGTGCCTGGAGCGTATACGCTACCCAAGAGACCCAGTACTTC. Amino acids: CAWSVYATQETQYF.

The V and J genes are TRBV24-1 and TRBJ2-5; TRBD2 might be the D (6 bases). CDR1 and CDR2 from the germline V gene are KGHDR and SFDVKD. The CDR3 totals 16 residues. Trimming cost V 4 bases and J 0 bases, with 14 bases left between them. The CDR3 region is CATSDVVSGYQETQYF. In DNA, the CDR3 is TGTGCCACCAGTGACGTCGTGAGCGGGTACCAAGAGACCCAGTACTTC.

Many counts were recorded for this clonotype. V usage is TRBV12-3 or TRBV12-4 and J usage is TRBJ2-3, with D possibly being TRBD2 (6 bases). There are 14 residues in the CDR3. V dropped 3 bases and J dropped 10 bases, with 17 bases sitting between them. CDR3 loop: CASSLDRGYMAQYF. CDR3 DNA: TGTGCCAGCAGTTTGGACCGGGGGTATATGGCGCAGTATTTT.

This clonotype was seen many times. The rearrangement joins TRBV4-3 to TRBJ2-1; 8 bases match TRBD2. The V gene's germline CDR1 is LGHNA and CDR2 YSLEER. CDR3 length: 17 amino acids. V lost 3 bases to trimming and J lost 0 bases; unmatched junction nucleotides: 7. Here the CDR3 DNA reads TGCGCCAGCAGCCAGGGGATAGCGGGGAGCTCCTACAATGAGCAGTTCTTC. It is translated as CASSQGIAGSSYNEQFF.

This clonotype came up many times. Because the CDR3's place on the DNA is in doubt, the DNA is left out and the CDR3 is given as listed by TCRdb. The chain joins TRBV6-2 or TRBV6-3 to TRBJ2-1; the tabulated D call, TRBD1, remains unverified against the DNA. Germline-derived CDR1 and CDR2 are MNHEY and SVGEGT. The CDR3 is 15 amino acids long, termini counted. The CDR3 sequence is CASILAQTPYNEQFF.